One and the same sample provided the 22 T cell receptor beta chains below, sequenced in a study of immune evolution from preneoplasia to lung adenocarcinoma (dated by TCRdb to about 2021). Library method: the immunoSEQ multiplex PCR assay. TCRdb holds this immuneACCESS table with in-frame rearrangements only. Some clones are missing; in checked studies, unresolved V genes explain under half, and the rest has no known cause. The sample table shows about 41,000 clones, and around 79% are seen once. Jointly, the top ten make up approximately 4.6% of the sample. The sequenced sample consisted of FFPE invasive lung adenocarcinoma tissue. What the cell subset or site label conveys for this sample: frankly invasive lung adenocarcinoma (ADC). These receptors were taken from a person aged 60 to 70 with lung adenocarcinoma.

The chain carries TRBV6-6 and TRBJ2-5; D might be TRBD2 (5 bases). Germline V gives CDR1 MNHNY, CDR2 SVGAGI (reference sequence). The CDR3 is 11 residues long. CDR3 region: CSAGVQETQYF. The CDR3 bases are TGTAGTGCGGGCGTACAAGAGACCCAGTACTTC.

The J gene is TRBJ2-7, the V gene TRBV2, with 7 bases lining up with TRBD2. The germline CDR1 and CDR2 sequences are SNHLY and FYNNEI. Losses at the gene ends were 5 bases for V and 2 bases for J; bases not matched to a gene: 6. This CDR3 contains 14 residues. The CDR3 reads CASSKSGTTYEQYF. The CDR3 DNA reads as TGTGCCAGCAGTAAGAGCGGGACGACCTACGAGCAGTACTTC.

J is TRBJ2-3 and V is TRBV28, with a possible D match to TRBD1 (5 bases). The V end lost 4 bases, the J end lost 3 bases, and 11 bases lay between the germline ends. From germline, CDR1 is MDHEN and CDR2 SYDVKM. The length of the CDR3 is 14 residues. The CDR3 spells CASSCGQGTDTQYF. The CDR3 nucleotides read TGTGCCAGCAGTTGTGGGCAGGGAACAGATACGCAGTATTTT.

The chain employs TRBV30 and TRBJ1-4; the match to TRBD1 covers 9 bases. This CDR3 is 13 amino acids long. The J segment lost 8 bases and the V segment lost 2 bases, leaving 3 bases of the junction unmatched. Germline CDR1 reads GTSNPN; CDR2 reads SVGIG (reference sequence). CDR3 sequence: CAWSRDRVEKLFF. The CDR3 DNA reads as TGTGCCTGGAGTAGGGACAGGGTGGAAAAACTGTTTTTT.

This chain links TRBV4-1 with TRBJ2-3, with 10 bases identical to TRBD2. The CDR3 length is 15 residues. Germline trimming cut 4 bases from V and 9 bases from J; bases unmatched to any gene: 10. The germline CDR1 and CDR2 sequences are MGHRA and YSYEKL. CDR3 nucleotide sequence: TGCGCCAGCAGCCTTGGCGGGACTAGCGAAAGGACGCAGTATTTT. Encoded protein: CASSLGGTSERTQYF.

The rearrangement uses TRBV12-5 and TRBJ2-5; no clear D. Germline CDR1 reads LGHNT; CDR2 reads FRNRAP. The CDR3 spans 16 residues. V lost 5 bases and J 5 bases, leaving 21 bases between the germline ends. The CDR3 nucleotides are TGTGCTAGTGGTCCCCCAGGAGTCGAAGGGAAGGAGACCCAGTACTTC. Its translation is CASGPPGVEGKETQYF.

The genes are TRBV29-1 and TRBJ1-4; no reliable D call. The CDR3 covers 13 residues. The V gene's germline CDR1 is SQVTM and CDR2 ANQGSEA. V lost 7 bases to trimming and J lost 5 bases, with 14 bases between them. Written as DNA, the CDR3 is TGCAGCGCCGGCCTTGGGGAGAATGAAAAACTGTTTTTT. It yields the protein CSAGLGENEKLFF. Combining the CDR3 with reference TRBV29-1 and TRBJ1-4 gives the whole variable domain SAVISQKPSRDICQRGTSLTIQCQVDSQVTMMFWYRQQPGQSLTLIATANQGSEATYESGFVIDKFPISRPNLTFSTLTVSNMSPEDSSIYLCSAGLGENEKLFFGSGTQLSVL.

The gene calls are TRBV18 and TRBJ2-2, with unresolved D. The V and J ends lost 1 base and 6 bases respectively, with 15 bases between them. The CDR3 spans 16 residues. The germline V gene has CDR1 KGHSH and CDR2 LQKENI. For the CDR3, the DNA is TGTGCCAGCTCACCACGTGGGGTTGAACTTGCCGGGGAGCTGTTTTTT. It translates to CASSPRGVELAGELFF.

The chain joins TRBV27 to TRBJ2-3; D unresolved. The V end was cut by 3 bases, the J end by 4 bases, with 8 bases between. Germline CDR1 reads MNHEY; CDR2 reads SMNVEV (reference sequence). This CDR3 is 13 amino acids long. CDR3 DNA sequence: TGTGCCAGCAGTTTTACGGGTGCAGATACGCAGTATTTT. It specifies CASSFTGADTQYF.

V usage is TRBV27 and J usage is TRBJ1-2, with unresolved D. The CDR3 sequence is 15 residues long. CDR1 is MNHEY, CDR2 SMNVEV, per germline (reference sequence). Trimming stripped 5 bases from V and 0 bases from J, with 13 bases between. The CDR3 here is CASSPSMGTNYGYTF. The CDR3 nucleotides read TGTGCCAGCAGTCCAAGCATGGGGACTAACTATGGCTACACCTTC.

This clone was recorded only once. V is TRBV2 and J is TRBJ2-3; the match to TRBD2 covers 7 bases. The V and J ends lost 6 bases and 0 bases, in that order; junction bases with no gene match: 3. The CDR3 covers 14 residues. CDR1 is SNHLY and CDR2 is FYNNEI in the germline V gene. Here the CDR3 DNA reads TGTGCCAGCAGGCTAGCGGAGAGCACAGATACGCAGTATTTT. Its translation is CASRLAESTDTQYF. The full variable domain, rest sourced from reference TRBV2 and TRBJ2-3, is EPEVTQTPSHQVTQMGQEVILRCVPISNHLYFYWYRQILGQKVEFLVSFYNNEISEKSEIFDDQFSVERPDGSNFTLKIRSTKLEDSAMYFCASRLAESTDTQYFGPGTRLTVL.

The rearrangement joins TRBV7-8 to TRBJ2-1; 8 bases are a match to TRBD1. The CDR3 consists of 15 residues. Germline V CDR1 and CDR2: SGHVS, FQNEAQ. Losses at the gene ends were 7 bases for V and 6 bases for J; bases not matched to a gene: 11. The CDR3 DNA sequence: TGTGCCAGCACCGAGTCCTACGACAGGGGCAATGAGCAGTTCTTC. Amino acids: CASTESYDRGNEQFF.

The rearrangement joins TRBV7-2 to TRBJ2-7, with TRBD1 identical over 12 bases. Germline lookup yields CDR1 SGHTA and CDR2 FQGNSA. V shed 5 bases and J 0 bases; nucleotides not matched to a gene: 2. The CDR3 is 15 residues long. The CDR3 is CASSGTGGLSYEQYF. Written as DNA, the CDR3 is TGTGCCAGCAGCGGGACAGGGGGCCTCTCCTACGAGCAGTACTTC.

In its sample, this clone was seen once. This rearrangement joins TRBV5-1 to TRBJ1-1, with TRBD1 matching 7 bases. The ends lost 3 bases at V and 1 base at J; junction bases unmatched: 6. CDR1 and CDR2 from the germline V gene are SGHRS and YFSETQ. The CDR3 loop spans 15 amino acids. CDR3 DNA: TGCGCCAGCAGCTCTACTAGGACAGGGAACACTGAAGCTTTCTTT. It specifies CASSSTRTGNTEAFF.

The CDR3 region is CASSLLRGAVSGYTF. The DNA of the CDR3 is TGTGCCAGCAGCTTGTTGAGGGGCGCAGTAAGTGGCTACACCTTC. The V gene is TRBV7-8, the J gene TRBJ1-2, with a weak D call TRBD1 (5 bases). This CDR3 has 15 amino acids. The V end was cut by 3 bases, the J end by 7 bases, with 18 bases between. Germline lookup yields CDR1 SGHVS and CDR2 FQNEAQ. The full variable domain, its missing parts supplied by reference TRBV7-8 and TRBJ1-2, is GAGVSQSPRYKVAKRGQDVALRCDPISGHVSLFWYQQALGQGPEFLTYFQNEAQLDKSGLPSDRFFAERPEGSVSTLKIQRTQQEDSAVYLCASSLLRGAVSGYTFGSGTRLTVV.

The CDR3 bases are TGCGCCAGCAGCTTAGGCACAGTCGGAGAGACCCAGTACTTC. This sequence encodes CASSLGTVGETQYF. The rearrangement links TRBV5-1 to TRBJ2-5; D is ambiguous. In germline, CDR1 is SGHRS, CDR2 YFSETQ. The CDR3 extends over 14 amino acids. Trimming cost V 2 bases and J 4 bases, with 12 bases left between them.

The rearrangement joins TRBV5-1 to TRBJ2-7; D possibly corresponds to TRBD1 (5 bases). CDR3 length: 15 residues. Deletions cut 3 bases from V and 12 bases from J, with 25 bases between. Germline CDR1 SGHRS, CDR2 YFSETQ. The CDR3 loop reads CASSSTPRQPEQGYF. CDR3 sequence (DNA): TGCGCCAGCAGCTCGACGCCGAGACAGCCAGAGCAGGGGTACTTC.

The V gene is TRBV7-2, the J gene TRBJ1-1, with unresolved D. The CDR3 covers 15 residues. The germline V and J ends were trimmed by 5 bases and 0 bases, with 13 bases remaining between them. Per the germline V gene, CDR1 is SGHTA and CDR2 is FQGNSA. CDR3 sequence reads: CASSKRTDMNTEAFF. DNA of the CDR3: TGTGCCAGCAGCAAACGAACAGATATGAACACTGAAGCTTTCTTT.

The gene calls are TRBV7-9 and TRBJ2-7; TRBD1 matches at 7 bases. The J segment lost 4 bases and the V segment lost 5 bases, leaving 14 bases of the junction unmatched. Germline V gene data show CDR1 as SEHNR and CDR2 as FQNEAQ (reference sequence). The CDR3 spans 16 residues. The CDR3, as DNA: TGTGCCAGCAGCCCCCCCAGGGGGTCAGACTTTTACGAGCAGTACTTC. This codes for CASSPPRGSDFYEQYF.

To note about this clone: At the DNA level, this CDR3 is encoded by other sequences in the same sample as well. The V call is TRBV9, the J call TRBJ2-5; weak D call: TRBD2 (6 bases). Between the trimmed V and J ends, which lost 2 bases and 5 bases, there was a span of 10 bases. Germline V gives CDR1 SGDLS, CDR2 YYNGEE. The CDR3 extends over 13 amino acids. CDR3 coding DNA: TGTGCCAGCAGCGTCGGGGGAGAGGAGACCCAGTACTTC. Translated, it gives CASSVGGEETQYF. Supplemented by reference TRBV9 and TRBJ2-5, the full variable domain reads DSGVTQTPKHLITATGQRVTLRCSPRSGDLSVYWYQQSLDQGLQFLIQYYNGEERAKGNILERFSAQQFPDLHSELNLSSLELGDSALYFCASSVGGEETQYFGPGTRLLVL.

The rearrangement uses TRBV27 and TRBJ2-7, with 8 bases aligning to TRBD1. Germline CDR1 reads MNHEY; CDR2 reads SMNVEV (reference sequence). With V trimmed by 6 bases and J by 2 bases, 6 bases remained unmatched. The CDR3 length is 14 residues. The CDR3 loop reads CASSRGQEPYEQYF. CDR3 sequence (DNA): TGTGCCAGCAGCCGGGGACAGGAACCCTACGAGCAGTACTTC.

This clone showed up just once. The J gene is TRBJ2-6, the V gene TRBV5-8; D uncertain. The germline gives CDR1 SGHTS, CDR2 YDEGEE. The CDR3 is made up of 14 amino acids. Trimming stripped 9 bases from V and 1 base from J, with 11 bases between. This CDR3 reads CANKLMSGANVLTF. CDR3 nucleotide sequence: TGTGCCAACAAATTAATGTCTGGGGCCAACGTCCTGACTTTC.